The next 27 T cell receptor beta chains were all read from a single sample in a study of human T cells and chemical hapten exposure. Sample time point: patch test 1, 2 weeks after DPC sensitization. Treatment reported: therapeutic diphenylcyclopropenone sensitization with weekly scalp DPC. TCRdb recomputed calls from the RACE reads with MiXCR, one row per CDR3 protein. In the table there are tens of thousands of distinct CDR3 sequences, around a tenth of which are singletons. The sample consisted of whole blood, taken in connection with sensitization to the hapten diphenylcyclopropenone (DPC). These receptors were collected from a woman aged 50 to 65 with alopecia areata. Some clones in this sample may be carry-over from other donors' samples.

In its sample, this clonotype was seen a few times. The chain uses TRBV12-3 or TRBV12-4 and TRBJ2-1, with 12 bases fitting TRBD2. The CDR3 runs to 16 residues. Unmatched junction bases numbered 10, after V lost 4 bases and J lost 9 bases. The CDR3 protein is CASSSTTSGSQSEQFF. The CDR3 nucleotides read TGTGCCAGCAGTTCCACGACTAGCGGGAGTCAGTCTGAGCAGTTCTTC.

This clonotype appeared a few times. V and J are TRBV6-6 and TRBJ2-5; 11 positions agree with TRBD1. Trimming took 2 bases from V and 7 from J; bases not matched to a gene: 3. Germline lookup yields CDR1 MNHNY and CDR2 SVGAGI (reference sequence). The CDR3 totals 14 residues. The CDR3 nucleotides are TGTGCCAGCAGTTACGGGGACAGGGGGAGGACCCAGTACTTC. Its protein product is CASSYGDRGRTQYF.

This clonotype was picked up many times. This chain links TRBV7-9 with TRBJ1-2; D remains unclear. In germline, CDR1 is SEHNR, CDR2 FQNEAQ (reference sequence). Trimming pared 1 base from V and 4 bases from J, leaving 7 bases between. The CDR3 consists of 13 residues. The CDR3 reads CASSLEKGYGYTF. DNA of the CDR3: TGTGCCAGCAGCTTAGAGAAGGGCTATGGCTACACCTTC.

This clonotype was observed a few times. V and J are TRBV7-9 and TRBJ1-1, with 9 bases aligning to TRBD1. V was pared by 6 bases and J by 8 bases, with 4 bases of the junction left unmatched. The CDR3 length is 12 residues. Germline loops: CDR1 SEHNR, CDR2 FQNEAQ (reference sequence). Here the CDR3 DNA reads TGTGCCAGCAGTCACAGGGGGCAGGAAGCTTTCTTT. This gives the protein CASSHRGQEAFF.

In this sample, this clonotype turned up a few times. This rearrangement joins TRBV7-2 to TRBJ2-1; D is perhaps TRBD2 (5 bases). Deletions cut 5 bases from V and 1 base from J, with 12 bases between. CDR3 length: 15 residues. CDR1 is SGHTA and CDR2 is FQGNSA in the germline V gene. CDR3 region: CASSPYEGSYNEQFF. The CDR3 nucleotides read TGTGCCAGCAGCCCCTACGAGGGATCCTACAATGAGCAGTTCTTC.

At least ten counts were recorded for this clonotype. This rearrangement joins TRBV6-2 or TRBV6-3 to TRBJ1-4; weak D call: TRBD1 (6 bases). The germline gives CDR1 MNHEY, CDR2 SVGEGT. The CDR3 has 16 residues. V lost 10 bases and J 0 bases, leaving 18 bases between the germline ends. Here the CDR3 DNA reads TGTGCCACCCGACCGGGACAACTTACAACTAATGAAAAACTGTTTTTT. As protein: CATRPGQLTTNEKLFF.

This clonotype was picked up a small number of times. The V gene is TRBV10-3, the J gene TRBJ1-6, with D hard to call. Trimming took off 8 bases at V and 10 bases at J, with 12 bases between the two ends. CDR1 and CDR2 from the germline V gene are ENHRY and SYGVKD. This CDR3 is 12 amino acids long. The CDR3 region has the DNA TGTGCCATCTCCGGGATAGACTCACCCCTCCACTTT. This codes for CAISGIDSPLHF.

J is TRBJ2-2 and V is TRBV20-1; TRBD2 matches 10 bases. The CDR3 extends over 18 amino acids. V shed 3 bases and J 4 bases; nucleotides not matched to a gene: 14. Germline assignment: CDR1 DFQATT and CDR2 SNEGSKA (reference sequence). DNA of the CDR3: TGCAGTGCTAGGGCGGTCAGCGGGAGGGCCATAGGCACCGGGGAGCTGTTTTTT. This gives the protein CSARAVSGRAIGTGELFF.

This clonotype was observed a handful of times. The chain couples TRBV14 to TRBJ1-1; D not certain. The V gene lost 4 bases and the J gene lost 5 bases, with 8 bases spanning the gap. This CDR3 spans 12 amino acids. The germline V gene has CDR1 SGHDN and CDR2 FVKESK. CDR3 DNA: TGTGCCAGCAGCCTACTAGGGACTGAAGCTTTCTTT. This gives the protein CASSLLGTEAFF.

The sample holds a few counts of this clonotype. The chain uses TRBV18 and TRBJ2-1, with D unresolved. CDR1 KGHSH and CDR2 LQKENI come from the germline V gene. The CDR3 is made up of 12 amino acids. Trimming shortened V by 5 bases and J by 9 bases, and 11 bases separated the two germline ends. The CDR3 nucleotides read TGTGCCAGCTCATCAACCCGCGGTGAGCAGTTCTTC. Translating it yields CASSSTRGEQFF.

This clonotype appeared many times. The chain links TRBV6-5 to TRBJ2-1, with TRBD2 matching over 8 bases. Trimming at V came to 7 bases and at J to 6 bases, leaving 11 bases not matched to a gene. CDR3 length: 15 amino acids. Germline-derived CDR1 and CDR2 are MNHEY and SVGAGI. Here the CDR3 DNA reads TGTGCCAGCACCACCCGCGGGGGGCCCTTCAATGAGCAGTTCTTC. Translated: CASTTRGGPFNEQFF.

The V call is TRBV28, the J call TRBJ2-1; 7 positions agree with TRBD2. Germline-derived CDR1 and CDR2 are MDHEN and SYDVKM. V lost 5 bases, J lost 11 bases, and 6 bases stayed unmatched. The CDR3 runs 12 residues. The CDR3 spells CASSPPGGQQFF. CDR3 bases: TGTGCCAGCAGTCCTCCGGGAGGCCAGCAGTTCTTC.

The chain has TRBV10-3 and TRBJ1-1; 12 bases match TRBD1. Germline-derived CDR1 and CDR2 are ENHRY and SYGVKD. V was clipped by 4 bases and J by 3 bases; unmatched bases: 9. The CDR3 is 17 amino acids. CDR3 coding DNA: TGTGCCATCAGTGTCAACTTAGGGACAGGGGGCTACACTGAAGCTTTCTTT. It specifies CAISVNLGTGGYTEAFF.

Written as DNA, the CDR3 is TGCAGTGCCGATGGTGTGTATAGCAATCAGCCCCAGCATTTT. As protein: CSADGVYSNQPQHF. The V and J genes are TRBV20-1 and TRBJ1-5; the D is unclear. V was pared by 6 bases and J by 0 bases, with 12 bases between. The CDR3 consists of 14 residues. In germline, CDR1 is DFQATT, CDR2 SNEGSKA (reference sequence).

The chain combines TRBV28 with TRBJ1-2, with unresolved D. Trimming stripped 2 bases from V and 1 base from J, with 11 bases between. This CDR3 contains 15 residues. Germline loops: CDR1 MDHEN, CDR2 SYDVKM. The CDR3 loop reads CASSLDRQLNYGYTF. Written as DNA, the CDR3 is TGTGCCAGCAGTTTAGATAGGCAGCTTAACTATGGCTACACCTTC.

This clonotype came up a few times. This rearrangement joins TRBV3-1 to TRBJ2-1; D is undetermined. This CDR3 is built from 12 residues. Germline V lookup: CDR1 LGHDT, CDR2 YNNKEL (reference sequence). V was shortened by 4 bases and J by 9 bases, with 10 bases between the two germline ends. The CDR3 here is CASSPRTFEQFF. The DNA for the CDR3 is TGTGCCAGCAGCCCCCGGACCTTTGAGCAGTTCTTC.

The sample holds a few counts of this clonotype. J is TRBJ2-6 and V is TRBV3-1; a weak D match, TRBD2 (6 bases). The length of the CDR3 is 17 residues. Germline-derived CDR1 and CDR2 are LGHDT and YNNKEL (reference sequence). V shed 4 bases and J shed 4 bases, with 17 bases lying between them. As DNA, the CDR3 is TGTGCCAGCAGCCGGGCGGGAAACCCTCGCGGGGCCAACGTCCTGACTTTC. It translates to CASSRAGNPRGANVLTF. Full variable domain (missing parts from reference TRBV3-1 and TRBJ2-6): DTAVSQTPKYLVTQMGNDKSIKCEQNLGHDTMYWYKQDSKKFLKIMFSYNNKELIINETVPNRFSPKSPDKAHLNLHINSLELGDSAVYFCASSRAGNPRGANVLTFGAGSRLTVL.

In its sample, this clonotype was seen a few times. The chain employs TRBV19 and TRBJ2-7; 9 bases line up with TRBD1. The V and J ends lost 3 bases and 7 bases, in that order; junction bases with no gene match: 7. The CDR3 extends over 14 amino acids. CDR1 is LNHDA, CDR2 SQIVND, per germline (reference sequence). The CDR3 region is CASSIGTGMGEQYF. The CDR3 region has the DNA TGTGCCAGTAGTATCGGGACAGGGATGGGGGAGCAGTACTTC. Filled out from reference TRBV19 and TRBJ2-7, the complete variable domain reads DGGITQSPKYLFRKEGQNVTLSCEQNLNHDAMYWYRQDPGQGLRLIYYSQIVNDFQKGDIAEGYSVSREKKESFPLTVTSAQKNPTAFYLCASSIGTGMGEQYFGPGTRLTVT.

This clonotype was seen repeatedly, ten times or more. This sequence joins TRBV6-6 and TRBJ1-6; a weak D match, TRBD1 (5 bases). There are 16 residues in the CDR3. CDR1 is MNHNY, CDR2 SVGAGI, per germline (reference sequence). V was clipped by 2 bases and J by 8 bases, with 16 bases between them. CDR3 sequence reads: CASSYGPGLGDSPLHF. The CDR3 DNA follows: TGTGCCAGCAGTTACGGACCGGGACTGGGGGATTCACCCCTCCACTTT.

In this sample, this clonotype turned up many times. The genes are TRBV19 and TRBJ2-1; tentatively, D is TRBD2 (6 bases). CDR3 length: 15 residues. Per the germline V gene, CDR1 is LNHDA and CDR2 is SQIVND (reference sequence). V lost 4 bases and J 0 bases, leaving 10 bases between the germline ends. The CDR3 DNA sequence: TGTGCCAGTAGTAAAGGACTAAGCTCCTACAATGAGCAGTTCTTC. Protein sequence: CASSKGLSSYNEQFF.

There are many counts of this clonotype. V is TRBV29-1 and J is TRBJ2-2, with D possibly matching TRBD2 (5 bases). Germline assignment: CDR1 SQVTM and CDR2 ANQGSEA. V lost 5 bases and J lost 7, with 11 bases in between. CDR3 length: 12 amino acids. CDR3 DNA: TGCAGCGTTCCTAGGGCGGGCGGGGAGCTGTTTTTT. Its protein is CSVPRAGGELFF.

This clonotype was observed at least ten times. J is TRBJ2-1 and V is TRBV6-2 or TRBV6-3; 10 nucleotides align to TRBD1. Germline V gives CDR1 MNHEY, CDR2 SVGEGT. CDR3 size: 14 residues. Losses at the gene ends were 6 bases for V and 8 bases for J; bases not matched to a gene: 7. Here the CDR3 reads CASRGQGIRYEQFF. DNA for the CDR3: TGTGCCAGCAGGGGACAGGGGATAAGATATGAGCAGTTCTTC.

In this sample, this clonotype turned up many times. The chain recombines TRBV6-5 with TRBJ2-2; possible D gene TRBD2, 6 bases. Looked up from germline, CDR1 is MNHEY and CDR2 is SVGAGI. Trimming removed 5 bases at V and 6 bases at J, with 16 bases between. The CDR3 is made up of 15 amino acids. CDR3 nucleotide sequence: TGTGCCAGCAGTCAGACGGGACTCTTGTCCGGGGAGCTGTTTTTT. Protein: CASSQTGLLSGELFF.

This clonotype was observed many times. This chain uses TRBV7-2 with TRBJ2-1, with D hard to call. Looked up from germline, CDR1 is SGHTA and CDR2 is FQGNSA. With 1 base removed from V and 0 bases from J, the gap between germline ends came to 7 bases. There are 15 residues in the CDR3. This CDR3 reads CASSLVRSSYNEQFF. The CDR3 bases are TGTGCCAGCAGCTTAGTCAGGAGCTCCTACAATGAGCAGTTCTTC.

CDR3: CATSRDRQGPSPLHF. The DNA of the CDR3 is TGTGCCACCAGCAGAGATCGACAGGGCCCTTCACCCCTCCACTTT. V and J are TRBV15 and TRBJ1-6; 7 positions agree with TRBD1. With V trimmed by 0 bases and J by 9 bases, 5 bases remained unmatched. This CDR3 comprises 15 residues. Germline values: CDR1 LNHNV, CDR2 YYDKDF (reference sequence).

This clonotype showed up just a few times. The rearrangement uses TRBV20-1 and TRBJ1-1; D is ambiguous. Looked up from germline, CDR1 is DFQATT and CDR2 is SNEGSKA (reference sequence). The V end was cut by 4 bases, the J end by 7 bases, with 4 bases between. This CDR3 region has 9 residues. The CDR3: CSAKGEAFF. Written as DNA, the CDR3 is TGCAGTGCTAAAGGTGAAGCTTTCTTT.

This clonotype appeared many times. The V and J genes are TRBV9 and TRBJ1-3; tentative D call: TRBD1 (5 bases). V lost 4 bases to trimming and J lost 2 bases, with 13 bases between them. Germline V lookup: CDR1 SGDLS, CDR2 YYNGEE. The CDR3 consists of 15 residues. The CDR3 protein is CASSKTQQAGNTIYF. CDR3 sequence (DNA): TGTGCCAGCAGCAAAACGCAACAGGCTGGAAACACCATATATTTT.